The clone carrying this T cell receptor (beta chain) was seen just once. Antigen specificity is unknown. These data are taken from a study of cytomegalovirus exposure and HLA in healthy donors. Study-level results: TCR beta chains numbering some 160 were designated cytomegalovirus-associated. Most TCRs appeared rarely, but some public TCRs recurred in many donors.

Primers for the PCR totalled 60 Vbeta and 13 Jbeta. The data were produced by immunoSEQ multiplex PCR, yet TCRdb's version contains in-frame clones alone and is incomplete. Altogether about 100,000 clones are present, under 80% being singletons, with the ten largest covering 14%. The TCR sequence derives from a woman aged 40 to 50 in good health and CMV-seropositive. The sample consisted of PBMCs.

The CDR3 DNA sequence: TGTGCCAGCAGGGCCATTGGGACAGACGATGAGCAGTTCTTC. This codes for CASRAIGTDDEQFF. The chain uses TRBV2 and TRBJ2-1; 7 bases fit TRBD1. There are 14 residues in the CDR3. CDR1 is SNHLY, CDR2 FYNNEI, per germline. With 6 bases clipped from V and 8 bases from J, the junction kept 10 bases outside the gene matches.